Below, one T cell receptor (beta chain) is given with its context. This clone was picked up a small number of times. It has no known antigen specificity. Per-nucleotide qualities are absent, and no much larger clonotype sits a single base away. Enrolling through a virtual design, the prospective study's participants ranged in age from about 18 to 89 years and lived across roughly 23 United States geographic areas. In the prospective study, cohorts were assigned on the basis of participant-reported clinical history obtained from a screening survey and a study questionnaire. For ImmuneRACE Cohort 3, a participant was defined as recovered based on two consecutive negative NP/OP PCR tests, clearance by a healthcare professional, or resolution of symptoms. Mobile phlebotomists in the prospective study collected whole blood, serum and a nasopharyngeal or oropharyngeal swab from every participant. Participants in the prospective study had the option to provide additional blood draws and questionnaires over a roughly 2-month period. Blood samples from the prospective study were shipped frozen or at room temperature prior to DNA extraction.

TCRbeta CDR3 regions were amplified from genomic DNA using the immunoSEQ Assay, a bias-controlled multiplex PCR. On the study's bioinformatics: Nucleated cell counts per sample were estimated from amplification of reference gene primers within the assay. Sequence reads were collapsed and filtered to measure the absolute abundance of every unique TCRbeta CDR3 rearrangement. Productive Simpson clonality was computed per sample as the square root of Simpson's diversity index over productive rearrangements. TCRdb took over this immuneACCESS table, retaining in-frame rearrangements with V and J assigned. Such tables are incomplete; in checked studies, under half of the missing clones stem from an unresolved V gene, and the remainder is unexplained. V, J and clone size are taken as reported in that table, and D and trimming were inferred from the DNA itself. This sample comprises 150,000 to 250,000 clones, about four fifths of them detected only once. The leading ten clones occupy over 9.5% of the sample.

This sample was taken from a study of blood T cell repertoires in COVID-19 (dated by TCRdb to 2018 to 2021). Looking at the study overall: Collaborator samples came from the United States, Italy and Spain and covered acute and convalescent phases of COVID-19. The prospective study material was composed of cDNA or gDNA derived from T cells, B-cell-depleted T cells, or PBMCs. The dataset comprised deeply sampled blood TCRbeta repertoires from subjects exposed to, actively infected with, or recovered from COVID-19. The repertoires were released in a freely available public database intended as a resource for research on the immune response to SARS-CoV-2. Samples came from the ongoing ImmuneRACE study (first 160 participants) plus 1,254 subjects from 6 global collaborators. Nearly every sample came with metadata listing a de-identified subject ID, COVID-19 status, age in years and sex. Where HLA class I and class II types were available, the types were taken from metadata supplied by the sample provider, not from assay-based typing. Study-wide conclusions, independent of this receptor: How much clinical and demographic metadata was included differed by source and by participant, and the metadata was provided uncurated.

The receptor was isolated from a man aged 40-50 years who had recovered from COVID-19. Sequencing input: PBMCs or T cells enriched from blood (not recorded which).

The CDR3 corresponds to CASSPQGTLLGEQYF. The DNA sequence is given as TGTGCCAGCAGTCCTCAGGGGACACTCCTTGGCGAGCAGTACTTC. The rearrangement combines TRBV6-5 with TRBJ2-7, with a tentative D gene TRBD1 over 6 matching bases. The germline V gene sets CDR1 to MNHEY and CDR2 to SVGAGI. Between the V and J ends, shortened by 5 bases and 6 bases respectively, the junction contains 20 bases. The cysteine opens and the phenylalanine closes a CDR3 of 15 amino acids. CDR3 DNA only is kept here, 45 bases in frame from base 1.